The clone carrying this T cell receptor (beta chain) was counted between two and nine times. Its specificity is not known. This sample is drawn from a study of glioma-infiltrating T cells. The CDR3 is 14 amino acids. CDR1 SGHTA and CDR2 FQGNSA come from the germline V gene. V lost 4 bases and J 6 bases, leaving 16 bases between the germline ends. Study-wide results and caveats: Tissue-blood divergence was below expectation in non-neoplastic patients, above in gliomas. Very few CDR3 sequences were shared between tissue and blood.

TCR alpha and beta CDR3 regions were amplified from RNA using iRepertoire nested multiplex PCR. TCRdb re-called the multiplex PCR reads through MiXCR, storing one row per CDR3 protein. The sample holds roughly 20,000 distinct CDR3 sequences, about 22% seen once. The origin of this receptor is a human donor with low-grade glioma or glioblastoma, undergoing nonglioma brain surgery, or in good health (not recorded which). The rearrangement joins TRBV7-2 to TRBJ2-7; D assignment may be TRBD1 or TRBD2 (5 bases each). What was sequenced was glioma tissue, nonneoplastic brain tissue, or PBMCs (not recorded which). CDR3 region: CASSSIGTAREQYF. CDR3 nucleotides: TGTGCCAGCAGCTCGATCGGGACGGCCCGCGAGCAGTACTTC. Based on the CDR3 plus reference TRBV7-2 and TRBJ2-7, the full variable domain is GAGVSQSPSNKVTEKGKDVELRCDPISGHTALYWYRQSLGQGLEFLIYFQGNSAPDKSGLPSDRFSAERTGGSVSTLTIQRTQQEDSAVYLCASSSIGTAREQYFGPGTRLTVT.